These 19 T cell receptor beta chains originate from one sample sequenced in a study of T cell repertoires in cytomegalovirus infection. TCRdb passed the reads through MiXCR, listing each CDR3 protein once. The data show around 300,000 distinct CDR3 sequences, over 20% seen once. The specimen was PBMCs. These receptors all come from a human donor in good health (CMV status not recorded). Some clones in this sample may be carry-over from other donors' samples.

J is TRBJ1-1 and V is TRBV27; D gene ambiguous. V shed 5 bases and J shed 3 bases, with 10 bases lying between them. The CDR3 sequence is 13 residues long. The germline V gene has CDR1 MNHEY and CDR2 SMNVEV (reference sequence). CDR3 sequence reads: CASSPRWDTEAFF. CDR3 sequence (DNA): TGTGCCAGCAGTCCCCGATGGGACACTGAAGCTTTCTTT.

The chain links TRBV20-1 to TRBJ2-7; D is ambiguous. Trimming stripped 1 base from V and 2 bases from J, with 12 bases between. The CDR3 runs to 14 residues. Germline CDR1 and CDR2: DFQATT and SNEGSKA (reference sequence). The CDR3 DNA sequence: TGCAGTGCTAGAGTCCGGGTGTCGGCCTACGAGCAGTACTTC. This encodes CSARVRVSAYEQYF.

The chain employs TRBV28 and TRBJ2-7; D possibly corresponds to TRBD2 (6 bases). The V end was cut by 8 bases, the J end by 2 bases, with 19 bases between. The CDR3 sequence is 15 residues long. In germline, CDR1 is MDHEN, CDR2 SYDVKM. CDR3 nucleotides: TGTGCCAGCGGCCCGCCGGGACTCTTAACCTACGAGCAGTACTTC. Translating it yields CASGPPGLLTYEQYF.

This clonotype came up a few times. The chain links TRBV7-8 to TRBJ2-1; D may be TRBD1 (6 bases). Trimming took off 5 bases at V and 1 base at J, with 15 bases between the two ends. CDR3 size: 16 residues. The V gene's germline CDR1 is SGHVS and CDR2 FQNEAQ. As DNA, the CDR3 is TGTGCCAGCAGCCGATCAGGGGACCCTTCCTACAATGAGCAGTTCTTC. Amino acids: CASSRSGDPSYNEQFF.

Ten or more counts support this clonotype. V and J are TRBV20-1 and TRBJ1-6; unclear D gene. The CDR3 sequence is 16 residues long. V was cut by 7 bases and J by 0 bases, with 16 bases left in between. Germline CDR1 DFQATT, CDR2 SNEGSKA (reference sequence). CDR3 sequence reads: CSVVRPGSSYNSPLHF. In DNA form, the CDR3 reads TGCAGTGTGGTTCGCCCCGGGAGCTCCTATAATTCACCCCTCCACTTT.

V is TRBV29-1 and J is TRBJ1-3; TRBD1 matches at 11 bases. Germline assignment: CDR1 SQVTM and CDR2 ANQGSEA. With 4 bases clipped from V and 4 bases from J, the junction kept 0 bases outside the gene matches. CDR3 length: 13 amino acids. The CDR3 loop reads CSVGTGGGNTIYF. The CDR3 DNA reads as TGCAGCGTTGGGACAGGGGGCGGAAACACCATATATTTT.

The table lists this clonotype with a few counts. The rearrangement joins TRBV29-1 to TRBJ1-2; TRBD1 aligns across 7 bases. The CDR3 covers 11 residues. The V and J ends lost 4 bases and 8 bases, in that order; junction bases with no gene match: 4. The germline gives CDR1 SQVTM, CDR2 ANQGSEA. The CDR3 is CSVGTTGGYTF. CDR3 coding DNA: TGCAGCGTTGGAACGACAGGGGGCTACACCTTC.

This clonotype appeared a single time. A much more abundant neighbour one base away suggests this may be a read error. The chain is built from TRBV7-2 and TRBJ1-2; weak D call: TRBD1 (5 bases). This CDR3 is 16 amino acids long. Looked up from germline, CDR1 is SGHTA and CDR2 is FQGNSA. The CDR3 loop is CASSLYQGTNNYGHTF. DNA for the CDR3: TGTGCCAGCAGCTTATATCAGGGAACAAACAACTATGGCCACACCTTC. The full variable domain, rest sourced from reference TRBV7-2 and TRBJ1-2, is GAGVSQSPSNKVTEKGKDVELRCDPISGHTALYWYRQSLGQGLEFLIYFQGNSAPDKSGLPSDRFSAERTGGSVSTLTIQRTQQEDSAVYLCASSLYQGTNNYGHTFGSGTRLTVV.

In nucleotides, the CDR3 is TGTGCCAGCAGCCCAGACACGAGCGTATGGTCACCCCTCCACTTT. Its protein is CASSPDTSVWSPLHF. The chain has TRBV7-2 and TRBJ1-6; D is unresolved. CDR3 length: 15 amino acids. Germline-derived CDR1 and CDR2 are SGHTA and FQGNSA. Between the trimmed V and J ends, which lost 5 bases and 10 bases, there was a span of 18 bases.

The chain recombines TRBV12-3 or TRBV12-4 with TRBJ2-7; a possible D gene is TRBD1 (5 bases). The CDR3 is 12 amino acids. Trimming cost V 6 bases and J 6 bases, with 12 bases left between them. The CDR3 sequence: CASSPSGFEQYF. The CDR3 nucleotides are TGTGCCAGCAGCCCGTCAGGGTTCGAGCAGTACTTC.

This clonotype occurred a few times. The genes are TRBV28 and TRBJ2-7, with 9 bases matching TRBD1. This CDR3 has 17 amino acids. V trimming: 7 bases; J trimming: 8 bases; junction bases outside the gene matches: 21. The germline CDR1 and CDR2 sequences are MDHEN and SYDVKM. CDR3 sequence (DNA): TGTGCCAGCATCGGGACAGGGAAATGGGGGGATTACCTCAAGCAGTACTTC. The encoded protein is CASIGTGKWGDYLKQYF. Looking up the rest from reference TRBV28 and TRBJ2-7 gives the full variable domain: DVKVTQSSRYLVKRTGEKVFLECVQDMDHENMFWYRQDPGLGLRLIYFSYDVKMKEKGDIPEGYSVSREKKERFSLILESASTNQTSMYLCASIGTGKWGDYLKQYFGPGTRLTVT.

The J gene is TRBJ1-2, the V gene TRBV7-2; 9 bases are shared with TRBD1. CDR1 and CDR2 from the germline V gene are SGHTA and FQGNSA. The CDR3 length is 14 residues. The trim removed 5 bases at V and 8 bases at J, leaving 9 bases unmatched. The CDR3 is CASSTRDRVEGYTF. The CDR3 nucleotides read TGTGCCAGCAGCACTCGGGACAGGGTAGAGGGCTACACCTTC.

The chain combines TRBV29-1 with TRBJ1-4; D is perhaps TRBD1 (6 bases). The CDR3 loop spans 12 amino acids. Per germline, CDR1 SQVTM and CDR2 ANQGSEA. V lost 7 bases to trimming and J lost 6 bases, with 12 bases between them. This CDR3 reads CSARDIDEKLFF. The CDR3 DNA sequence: TGCAGCGCCAGGGACATTGATGAAAAACTGTTTTTT. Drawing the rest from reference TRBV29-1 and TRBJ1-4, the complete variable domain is SAVISQKPSRDICQRGTSLTIQCQVDSQVTMMFWYRQQPGQSLTLIATANQGSEATYESGFVIDKFPISRPNLTFSTLTVSNMSPEDSSIYLCSARDIDEKLFFGSGTQLSVL.

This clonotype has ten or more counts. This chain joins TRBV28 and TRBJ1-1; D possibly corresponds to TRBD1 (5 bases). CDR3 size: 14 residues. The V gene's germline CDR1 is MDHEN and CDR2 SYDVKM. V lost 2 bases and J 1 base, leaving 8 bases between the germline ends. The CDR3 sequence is CASSLQGGNTEAFF. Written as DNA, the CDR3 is TGTGCCAGCAGTTTACAGGGCGGGAACACTGAAGCTTTCTTT.

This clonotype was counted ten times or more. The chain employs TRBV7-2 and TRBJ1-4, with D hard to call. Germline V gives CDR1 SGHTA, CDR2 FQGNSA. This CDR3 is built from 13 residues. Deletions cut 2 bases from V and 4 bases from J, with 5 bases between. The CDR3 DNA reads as TGTGCCAGCAGCTTATCGATTAATGAAAAACTGTTTTTT. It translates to CASSLSINEKLFF. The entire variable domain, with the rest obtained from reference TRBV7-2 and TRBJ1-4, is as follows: GAGVSQSPSNKVTEKGKDVELRCDPISGHTALYWYRQSLGQGLEFLIYFQGNSAPDKSGLPSDRFSAERTGGSVSTLTIQRTQQEDSAVYLCASSLSINEKLFFGSGTQLSVL.

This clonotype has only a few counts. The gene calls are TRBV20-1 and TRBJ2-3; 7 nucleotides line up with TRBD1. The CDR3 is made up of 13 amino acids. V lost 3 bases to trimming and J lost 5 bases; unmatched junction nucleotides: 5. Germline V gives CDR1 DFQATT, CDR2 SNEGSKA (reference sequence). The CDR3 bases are TGCAGTGCTAGGAGGGACAGTTTAGATACGCAGTATTTT. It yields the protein CSARRDSLDTQYF.

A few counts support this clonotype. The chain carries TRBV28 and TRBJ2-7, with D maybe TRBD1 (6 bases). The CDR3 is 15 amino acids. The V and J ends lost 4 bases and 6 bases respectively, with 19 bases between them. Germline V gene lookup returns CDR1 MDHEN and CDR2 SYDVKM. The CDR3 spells CASSSTGRVHAEQYF. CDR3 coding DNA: TGTGCCAGCAGTTCCACAGGGAGAGTACACGCCGAGCAGTACTTC.

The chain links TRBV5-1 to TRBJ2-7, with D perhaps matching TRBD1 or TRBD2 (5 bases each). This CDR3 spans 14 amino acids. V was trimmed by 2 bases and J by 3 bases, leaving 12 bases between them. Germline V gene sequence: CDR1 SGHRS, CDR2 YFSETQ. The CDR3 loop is CASSFRDAGYEQYF. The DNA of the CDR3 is TGCGCCAGCAGCTTCCGGGACGCGGGCTACGAGCAGTACTTC.

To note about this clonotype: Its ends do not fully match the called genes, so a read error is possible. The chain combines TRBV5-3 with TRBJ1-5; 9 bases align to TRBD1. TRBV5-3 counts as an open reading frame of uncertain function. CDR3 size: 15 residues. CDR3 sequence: CASSLDRGDNQPQHF. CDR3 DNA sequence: TGTGCCAGCAGCTTGGACAGGGGAGACAATCAGCCCCAGCATTTT.